This T cell receptor beta chain was sequenced during a study of cytomegalovirus exposure and HLA in healthy donors. This PCR relied on a set of 60 Vbeta primers and 13 Jbeta primers. Method: immunoSEQ multiplex PCR; TCRdb's copy keeps in-frame clones and lacks some. The sample holds roughly 150,000 clones, 75% to 80% seen once. Trimming took 8 bases from V and 4 from J; bases not matched to a gene: 7. Germline V gives CDR1 SNHLY, CDR2 FYNNEI. The CDR3 has 14 residues. On this clone itself: Antigen specificity is unknown.

Broader study findings: The authors later found most CMV-associated TCR beta chains appeared HLA-restricted. It was only CMV serostatus that was available as immune exposure information.

The chain couples TRBV2 to TRBJ2-3; 9 positions match TRBD2. The sample taken for sequencing was PBMCs. The sequence derives from a male donor in good health and CMV-seronegative. The CDR3 is CASGLAGLADTQYF. In DNA form, the CDR3 reads TGTGCCAGCGGGCTAGCGGGATTGGCAGATACGCAGTATTTT.